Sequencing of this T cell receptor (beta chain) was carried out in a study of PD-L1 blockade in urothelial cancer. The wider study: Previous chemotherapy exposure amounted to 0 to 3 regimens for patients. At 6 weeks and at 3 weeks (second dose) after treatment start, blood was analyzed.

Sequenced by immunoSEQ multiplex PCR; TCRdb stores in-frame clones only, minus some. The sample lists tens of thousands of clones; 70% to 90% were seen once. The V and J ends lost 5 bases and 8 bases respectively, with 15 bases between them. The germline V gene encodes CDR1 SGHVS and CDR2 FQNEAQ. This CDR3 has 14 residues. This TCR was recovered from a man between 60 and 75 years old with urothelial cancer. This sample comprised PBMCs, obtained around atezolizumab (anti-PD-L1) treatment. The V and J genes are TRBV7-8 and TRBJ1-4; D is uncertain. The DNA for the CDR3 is TGTGCCAGCAGCGAGGGCCCCTCCCGCGAAAAACTGTTTTTT. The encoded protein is CASSEGPSREKLFF.